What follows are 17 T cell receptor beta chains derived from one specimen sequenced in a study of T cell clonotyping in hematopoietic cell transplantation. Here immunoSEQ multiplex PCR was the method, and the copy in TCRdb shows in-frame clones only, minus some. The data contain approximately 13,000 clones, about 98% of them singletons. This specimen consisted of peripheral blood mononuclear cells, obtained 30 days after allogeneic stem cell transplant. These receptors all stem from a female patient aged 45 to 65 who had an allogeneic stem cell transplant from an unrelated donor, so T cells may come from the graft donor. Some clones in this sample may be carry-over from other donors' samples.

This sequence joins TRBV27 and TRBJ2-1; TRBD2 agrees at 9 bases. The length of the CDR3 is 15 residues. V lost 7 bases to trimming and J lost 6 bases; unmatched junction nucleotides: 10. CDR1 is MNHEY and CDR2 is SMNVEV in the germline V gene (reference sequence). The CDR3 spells CASTLSAGGLNEQFF. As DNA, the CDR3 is TGTGCCAGCACCCTTTCAGCGGGGGGACTCAATGAGCAGTTCTTC.

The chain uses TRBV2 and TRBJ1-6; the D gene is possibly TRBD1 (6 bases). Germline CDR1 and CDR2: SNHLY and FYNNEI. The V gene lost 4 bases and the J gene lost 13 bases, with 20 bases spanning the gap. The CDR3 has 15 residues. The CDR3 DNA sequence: TGTGCCAGCAGTGGGGCCGGGACAACCTTTCACCCCCTCCACTTT. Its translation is CASSGAGTTFHPLHF.

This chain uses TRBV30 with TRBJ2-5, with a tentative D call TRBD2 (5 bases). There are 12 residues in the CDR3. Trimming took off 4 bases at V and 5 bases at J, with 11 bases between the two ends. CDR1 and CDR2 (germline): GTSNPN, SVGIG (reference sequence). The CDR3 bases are TGTGCCTGGAATCTAGCCGGGGAGACCCAGTACTTC. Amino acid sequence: CAWNLAGETQYF.

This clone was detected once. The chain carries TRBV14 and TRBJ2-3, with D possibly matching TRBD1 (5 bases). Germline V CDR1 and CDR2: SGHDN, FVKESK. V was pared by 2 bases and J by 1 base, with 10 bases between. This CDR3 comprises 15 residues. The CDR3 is CASSQWGSRTDTQYF. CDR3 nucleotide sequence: TGTGCCAGCAGCCAATGGGGCAGTCGCACAGATACGCAGTATTTT.

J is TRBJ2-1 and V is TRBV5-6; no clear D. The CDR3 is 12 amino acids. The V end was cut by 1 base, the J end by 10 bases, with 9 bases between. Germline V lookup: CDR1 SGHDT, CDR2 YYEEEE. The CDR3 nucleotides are TGTGCCAGCAGCTTGAACGATCTCGAGCAGTTCTTC. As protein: CASSLNDLEQFF.

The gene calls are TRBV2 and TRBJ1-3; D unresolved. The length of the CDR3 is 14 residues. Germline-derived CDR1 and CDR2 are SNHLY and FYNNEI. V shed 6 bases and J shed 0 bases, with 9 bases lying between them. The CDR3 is CASRTIPSGNTIYF. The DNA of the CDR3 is TGTGCCAGCAGGACTATTCCCTCTGGAAACACCATATATTTT. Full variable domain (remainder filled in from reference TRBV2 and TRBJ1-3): EPEVTQTPSHQVTQMGQEVILRCVPISNHLYFYWYRQILGQKVEFLVSFYNNEISEKSEIFDDQFSVERPDGSNFTLKIRSTKLEDSAMYFCASRTIPSGNTIYFGEGSWLTVV.

DNA for the CDR3: TGTGCCAGCAGCGTAGGCGGCGGGGGCTCCTACGAGCAGTACTTC. Residues: CASSVGGGGSYEQYF. This chain connects TRBV9 to TRBJ2-7; 7 bases agree with TRBD2. The length of the CDR3 is 15 residues. With 0 bases clipped from V and 0 bases from J, the junction kept 3 bases outside the gene matches. Germline V gene lookup returns CDR1 SGDLS and CDR2 YYNGEE. Variable domain in full (rest from reference TRBV9 and TRBJ2-7): DSGVTQTPKHLITATGQRVTLRCSPRSGDLSVYWYQQSLDQGLQFLIQYYNGEERAKGNILERFSAQQFPDLHSELNLSSLELGDSALYFCASSVGGGGSYEQYFGPGTRLTVT.

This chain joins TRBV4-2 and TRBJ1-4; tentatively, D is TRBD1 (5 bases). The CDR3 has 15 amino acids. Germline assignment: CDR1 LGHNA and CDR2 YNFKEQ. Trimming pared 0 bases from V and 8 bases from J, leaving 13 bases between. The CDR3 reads CASSQEAGTGEKLFF. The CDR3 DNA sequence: TGTGCCAGCAGCCAAGAAGCCGGGACGGGGGAAAAACTGTTTTTT.

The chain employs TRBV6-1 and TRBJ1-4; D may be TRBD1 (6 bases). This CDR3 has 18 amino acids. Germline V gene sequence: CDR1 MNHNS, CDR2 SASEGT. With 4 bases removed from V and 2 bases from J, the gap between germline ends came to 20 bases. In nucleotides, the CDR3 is TGTGCCAGCAGTGGCCCAACAGGGAAGAGGACCACTAATGAAAAACTGTTTTTT. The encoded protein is CASSGPTGKRTTNEKLFF.

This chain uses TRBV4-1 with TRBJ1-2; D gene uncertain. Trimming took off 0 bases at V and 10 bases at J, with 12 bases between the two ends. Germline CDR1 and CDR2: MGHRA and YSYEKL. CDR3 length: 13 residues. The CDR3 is CASSQDAGAFYTF. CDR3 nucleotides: TGCGCCAGCAGCCAAGATGCGGGAGCCTTCTACACCTTC.

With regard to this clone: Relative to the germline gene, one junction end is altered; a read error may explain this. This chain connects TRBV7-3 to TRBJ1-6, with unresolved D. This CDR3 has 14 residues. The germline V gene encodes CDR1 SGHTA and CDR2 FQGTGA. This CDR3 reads CASGLGSSNSPLHF. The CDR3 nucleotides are TGTGCCAGCGGCCTTGGGTCCTCTAATTCACCCCTCCACTTT.

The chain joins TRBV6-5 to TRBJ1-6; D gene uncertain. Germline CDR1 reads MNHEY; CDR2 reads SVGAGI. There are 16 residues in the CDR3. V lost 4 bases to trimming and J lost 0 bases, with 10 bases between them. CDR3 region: CASSSSFSSYNSPLHF. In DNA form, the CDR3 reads TGTGCCAGCAGTTCCAGCTTTAGCTCCTATAATTCACCCCTCCACTTT.

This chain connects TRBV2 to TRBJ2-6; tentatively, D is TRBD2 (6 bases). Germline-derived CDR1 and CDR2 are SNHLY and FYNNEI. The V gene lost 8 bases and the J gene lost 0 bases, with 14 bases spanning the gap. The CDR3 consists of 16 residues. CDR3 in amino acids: CASSQAGGSGANVLTF. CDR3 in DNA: TGTGCCAGCTCACAGGCCGGGGGCTCTGGGGCCAACGTCCTGACTTTC.

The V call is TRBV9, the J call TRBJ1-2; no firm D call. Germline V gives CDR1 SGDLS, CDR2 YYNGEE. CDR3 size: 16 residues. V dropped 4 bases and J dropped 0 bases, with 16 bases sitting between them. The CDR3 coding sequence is TGTGCCAGCAGCCCCGTATCGCTTCCTACTAACTATGGCTACACCTTC. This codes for CASSPVSLPTNYGYTF.

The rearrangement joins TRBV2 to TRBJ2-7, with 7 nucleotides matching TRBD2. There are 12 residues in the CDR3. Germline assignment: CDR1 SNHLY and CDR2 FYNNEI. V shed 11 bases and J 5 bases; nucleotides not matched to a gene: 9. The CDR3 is CARRGTGHEQYF. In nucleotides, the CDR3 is TGTGCCCGGCGGGGGACTGGTCACGAGCAGTACTTC.

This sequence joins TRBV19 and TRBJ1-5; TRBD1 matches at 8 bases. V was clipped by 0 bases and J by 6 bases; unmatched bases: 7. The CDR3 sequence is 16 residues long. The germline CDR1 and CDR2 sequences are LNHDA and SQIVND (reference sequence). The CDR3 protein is CASSIDPTGVFQPQHF. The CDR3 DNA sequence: TGTGCCAGTAGTATAGACCCGACAGGGGTTTTTCAGCCCCAGCATTTT. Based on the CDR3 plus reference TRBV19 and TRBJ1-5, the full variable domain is DGGITQSPKYLFRKEGQNVTLSCEQNLNHDAMYWYRQDPGQGLRLIYYSQIVNDFQKGDIAEGYSVSREKKESFPLTVTSAQKNPTAFYLCASSIDPTGVFQPQHFGDGTRLSIL.

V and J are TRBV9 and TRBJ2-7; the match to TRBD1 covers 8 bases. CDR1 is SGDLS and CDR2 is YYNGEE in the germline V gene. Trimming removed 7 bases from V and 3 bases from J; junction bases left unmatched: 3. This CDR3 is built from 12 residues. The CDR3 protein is CASGTGGYEQYF. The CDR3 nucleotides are TGTGCCAGCGGGACAGGTGGCTACGAGCAGTACTTC.